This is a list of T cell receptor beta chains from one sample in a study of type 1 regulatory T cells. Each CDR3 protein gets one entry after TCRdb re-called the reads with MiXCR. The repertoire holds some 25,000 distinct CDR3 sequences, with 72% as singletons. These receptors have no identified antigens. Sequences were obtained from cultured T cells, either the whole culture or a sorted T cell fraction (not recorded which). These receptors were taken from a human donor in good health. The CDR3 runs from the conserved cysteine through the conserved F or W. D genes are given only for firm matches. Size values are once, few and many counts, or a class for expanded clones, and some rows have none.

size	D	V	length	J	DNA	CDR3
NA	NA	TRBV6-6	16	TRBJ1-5	TGTGCCAGCAGTTATACGGGGGATGGGGGTAATCAGCCCCAGCATTTT	CASSYTGDGGNQPQHF
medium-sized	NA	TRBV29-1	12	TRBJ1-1	TGCAGCGTATCGACAGTGAACACTGAAGCTTTCTTT	CSVSTVNTEAFF
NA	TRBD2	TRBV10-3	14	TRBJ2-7	TGTGCCATCAGTGAAACCCGGGGGGAGAGGGAGCAGTACTTC	CAISETRGEREQYF
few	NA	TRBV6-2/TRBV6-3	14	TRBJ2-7	TGTGCCAGCAGTTACGGCACAGGGCCCTACGAGCAGTACTTC	CASSYGTGPYEQYF
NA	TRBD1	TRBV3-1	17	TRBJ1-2	TGTGCCAGCAGCCCGCACCGGGACAGGGATCGGAACTATGGCTACACCTTC	CASSPHRDRDRNYGYTF
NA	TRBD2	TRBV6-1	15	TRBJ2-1	TGTGCCAGCAGTCCCCGGACTAGCGGCTACAATGAGCAGTTCTTC	CASSPRTSGYNEQFF
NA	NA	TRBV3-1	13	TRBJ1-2	TGTGCCAGCAGCGACGCGATAGGGGGAGGCTACACCTTC	CASSDAIGGGYTF
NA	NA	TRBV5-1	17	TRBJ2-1	TGCGCCAGCAGCCAGAACGAGGGGGGGGCCCCTGGGAATGAGCAGTTCTTC	CASSQNEGGAPGNEQFF
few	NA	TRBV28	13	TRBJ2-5	TGTGCCAGCAGCCCAGGGGGGAGAGAGACCCAGTACTTC	CASSPGGRETQYF
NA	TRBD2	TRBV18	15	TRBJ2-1	TGTGCCAGCTCACCACTAAGCGGGGAGGGTAATGAGCAGTTCTTC	CASSPLSGEGNEQFF
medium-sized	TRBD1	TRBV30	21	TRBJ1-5	TGTGCCTGGAGTGTACTACCGGGGTCGACAGGGGATATAGTTAGCAATCAGCCCCAGCATTTT	CAWSVLPGSTGDIVSNQPQHF
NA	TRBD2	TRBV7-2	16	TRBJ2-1	TGTGCCAGCAGCTTCTTGGGACTAGCGGCAAACAATGAGCAGTTCTTC	CASSFLGLAANNEQFF
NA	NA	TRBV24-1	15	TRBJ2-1	TGTGCCACCAGTGGCGCCTTTTTCGGGAAAAATGAGCAGTTCTTC	CATSGAFFGKNEQFF
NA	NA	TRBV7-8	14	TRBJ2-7	TGTGCCAGCAGCTCTAGGACAGCTACCTACGAGCAGTACTTC	CASSSRTATYEQYF
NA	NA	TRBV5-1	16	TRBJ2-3	TGCGCCAGCAGCTTGGGGTCTAACGGCGGCACAGATACGCAGTATTTT	CASSLGSNGGTDTQYF
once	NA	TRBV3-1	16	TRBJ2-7	TGTGCCAGCAGCCAAGGGGCCCGTAAGCTATCCTACGAGCAGTACTTC	CASSQGARKLSYEQYF
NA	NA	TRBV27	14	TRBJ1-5	TGTGCCAGCACCCAGGGGCGGAGGTATCAGCCCCAGCATTTT	CASTQGRRYQPQHF
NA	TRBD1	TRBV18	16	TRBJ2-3	TGTGCCAGCTCACCCCTGCGGTCAGGGGGTCAAGATACGCAGTATTTT	CASSPLRSGGQDTQYF